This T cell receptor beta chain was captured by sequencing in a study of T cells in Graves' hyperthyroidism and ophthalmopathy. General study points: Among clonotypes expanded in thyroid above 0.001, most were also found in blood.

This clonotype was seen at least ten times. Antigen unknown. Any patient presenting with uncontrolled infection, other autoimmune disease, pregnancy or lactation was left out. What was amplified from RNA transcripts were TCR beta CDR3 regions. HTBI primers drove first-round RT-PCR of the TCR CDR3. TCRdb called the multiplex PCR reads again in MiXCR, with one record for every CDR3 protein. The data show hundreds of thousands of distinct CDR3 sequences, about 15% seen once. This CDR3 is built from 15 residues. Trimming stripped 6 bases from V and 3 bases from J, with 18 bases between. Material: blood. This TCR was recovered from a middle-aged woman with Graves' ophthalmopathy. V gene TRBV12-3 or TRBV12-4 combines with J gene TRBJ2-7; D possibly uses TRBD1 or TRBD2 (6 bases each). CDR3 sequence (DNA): TGTGCCAGCAGCGGGGGCAGGGAGCTCGGCTACGAGCAGTACTTC. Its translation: CASSGGRELGYEQYF.